The 6 T cell receptor beta chains reported below all come from one sample, sequenced in a study of cytomegalovirus exposure and HLA in healthy donors. Amplification used 60 Vbeta primers and 13 Jbeta primers. Measured with immunoSEQ multiplex PCR; TCRdb has only the in-frame clones, and not every one. The sample includes fewer than 150,000 clones, 80% of them seen just once. Sequencing used PBMCs. The receptors were gathered from a female donor in good health and CMV-seropositive.

V is TRBV6-6 and J is TRBJ1-2, with D unresolved. The V end was cut by 6 bases, the J end by 4 bases, with 18 bases between. CDR3 size: 15 residues. The germline V gene has CDR1 MNHNY and CDR2 SVGAGI (reference sequence). The CDR3 region has the DNA TGTGCCAGCAGCACCCTGTCGGGGTGGCTCTATGGCTACACCTTC. It is translated as CASSTLSGWLYGYTF.

The V gene is TRBV7-9, the J gene TRBJ1-4; D is unresolved. The CDR3 has 18 amino acids. V lost 1 base, J lost 2 bases, and 17 bases lay in between. The germline gives CDR1 SEHNR, CDR2 FQNEAQ (reference sequence). CDR3 protein: CASSLVGQSALTNEKLFF. The CDR3 DNA reads as TGTGCCAGCAGCTTAGTTGGGCAGTCCGCTCTTACTAATGAAAAACTGTTTTTT.

The chain's CDR3 is CASSQDQGGNSGANVLTF. Here the CDR3 DNA reads TGTGCCAGCAGCCAAGACCAGGGCGGAAACTCTGGGGCCAACGTCCTGACTTTC. The chain is built from TRBV4-2 and TRBJ2-6, with D perhaps TRBD1 (5 bases). The CDR3 length is 18 residues. Germline lookup yields CDR1 LGHNA and CDR2 YNFKEQ. Trimming left V 0 bases short and J 0 bases short, with 12 bases between.

As for this clone: This same CDR3 is encoded by further DNA sequences in the sample. The genes are TRBV29-1 and TRBJ1-2; TRBD1 is a possible D gene (6 bases). This CDR3 has 15 amino acids. Germline V CDR1 and CDR2: SQVTM, ANQGSEA. The V gene lost 2 bases and the J gene lost 4 bases, with 17 bases spanning the gap. The CDR3 DNA reads TGCAGCGTTGAACTCAGGGGCGCACCTATCTATGGCTACACCTTC. Translating it yields CSVELRGAPIYGYTF. The full variable domain, rest sourced from reference TRBV29-1 and TRBJ1-2, is SAVISQKPSRDICQRGTSLTIQCQVDSQVTMMFWYRQQPGQSLTLIATANQGSEATYESGFVIDKFPISRPNLTFSTLTVSNMSPEDSSIYLCSVELRGAPIYGYTFGSGTRLTVV.

A few counts support this clone. The chain carries TRBV28 and TRBJ1-1; D not resolved. The ends were cut back, 0 bases at V and 2 bases at J, with 7 bases in the middle. Per the germline V gene, CDR1 is MDHEN and CDR2 is SYDVKM. This CDR3 has 14 amino acids. This CDR3 is CASSLWQDNTEAFF. CDR3 in DNA: TGTGCCAGCAGTTTATGGCAGGATAACACTGAAGCTTTCTTT.

The chain links TRBV5-8 to TRBJ1-2; D is unresolved. The V gene's germline CDR1 is SGHTS and CDR2 YDEGEE. The CDR3 loop spans 11 amino acids. V lost 3 bases to trimming and J lost 14 bases, with 14 bases between them. CDR3 coding DNA: TGTGCCAGCAGCTCGCTGGTTTTTAGAACCTTC. Protein sequence: CASSSLVFRTF. Combining the CDR3 with reference TRBV5-8 and TRBJ1-2 gives the whole variable domain EAGVTQSPTHLIKTRGQQATLRCSPISGHTSVYWYQQALGLGLQFLLWYDEGEERNRGNFPPRFSGRQFPNYSSELNVNALELEDSALYLCASSSLVFRTFGSGTRLTVV.